This T cell receptor (beta chain) was recovered during a study of T cell responses to AZD1222 COVID-19 vaccine. Study findings and constraints: There were repertoire samples only from the period after the peak T cell response. The breadth and depth of Spike-specific TCRs increased once two AZD1222 doses had been given. Females made up more of the donors, who were largely white British, and clonal diversity may have come out too low. Per reports, nearly half of all spike-specific TCRs target regions that are unmutated in variants.

Concerning this clone itself: Its antigen remains unidentified.

Profiling relied on immunoSEQ multiplex PCR, and the TCRdb table lists in-frame clones only, not all of them. The sample contains around 100,000 clones, more than 75% of which appear only once. V lost 4 bases and J lost 2, with 20 bases in between. From germline, CDR1 is SGHRS and CDR2 YFSETQ. This CDR3 region has 17 residues. The sample in question was peripheral blood, obtained on day 0 of AZD1222 vaccination. This sequence was found in an adult in good health. The chain links TRBV5-1 to TRBJ2-3, with D perhaps matching TRBD1 (5 bases). The CDR3 region has the DNA TGCGCCAGCAGCCTGGAAGGGGTCCTACCCCTCACAGATACGCAGTATTTT. Encoded protein: CASSLEGVLPLTDTQYF.